This is a list of T cell receptor beta chains from one sample in a study of regulatory T cells in long-lasting Graves disease. TCRdb ran MiXCR on the multiplex PCR reads and lists one entry per CDR3 protein. The sample includes 430,000 or so distinct CDR3 sequences, 21% of them seen just once. The sequenced sample was peripheral blood mononuclear cells (PBMCs), obtained when the disease was refractory, from a patient treated with antithyroid drugs. The source of these receptors is a female donor with Graves disease. Both conserved end residues are part of each CDR3. The D gene is left open where the match is weak. Size is stated for part of the rows, as once, few or many counts, or as a class when the clone is expanded.

d_gene: NA; v_gene: TRBV20-1; j_gene: TRBJ1-2; abundance: many; CDR3aa: CSAQDPAWFQGTNYGYTF; CDR3nt: TGCAGTGCTCAAGACCCCGCATGGTTTCAGGGGACTAACTATGGCTACACCTTC
d_gene: TRBD1; v_gene: TRBV10-3; j_gene: TRBJ1-5; abundance: NA; CDR3aa: CAIGQGVDQPQHF; CDR3nt: TGTGCCATCGGGCAGGGGGTTGATCAGCCCCAGCATTTT
d_gene: NA; v_gene: TRBV19; j_gene: TRBJ1-1; abundance: NA; CDR3aa: CASSRTSEAFF; CDR3nt: TGTGCCAGTAGTAGAACCAGTGAAGCTTTCTTT
d_gene: TRBD1; v_gene: TRBV18; j_gene: TRBJ2-7; abundance: NA; CDR3aa: CASSYGTAAYEQYF; CDR3nt: TGTGCCAGCTCCTACGGGACAGCAGCCTACGAGCAGTACTTC
d_gene: TRBD1; v_gene: TRBV10-3; j_gene: TRBJ2-7; abundance: few; CDR3aa: CAISTGQEDLYEQYF; CDR3nt: TGTGCCATCTCGACCGGACAGGAAGACCTTTACGAGCAGTACTTC
d_gene: NA; v_gene: TRBV12-3/TRBV12-4; j_gene: TRBJ2-7; abundance: NA; CDR3aa: CASSWATQWEQYF; CDR3nt: TGTGCCAGCAGTTGGGCCACCCAGTGGGAGCAGTACTTC
d_gene: NA; v_gene: TRBV6-2/TRBV6-3; j_gene: TRBJ2-6; abundance: many; CDR3aa: CASRNSRGANVLTF; CDR3nt: TGTGCCAGCAGGAACTCAAGAGGGGCCAACGTCCTGACTTTC
d_gene: NA; v_gene: TRBV20-1; j_gene: TRBJ1-1; abundance: NA; CDR3aa: CSARVGGAFF; CDR3nt: TGCAGTGCTAGGGTCGGGGGGGCTTTCTTT
d_gene: TRBD1; v_gene: TRBV19; j_gene: TRBJ2-2; abundance: few; CDR3aa: CASSKGQGIPGELFF; CDR3nt: TGTGCCAGTAGTAAGGGACAGGGGATACCCGGGGAGCTGTTTTTT
d_gene: NA; v_gene: TRBV20-1; j_gene: TRBJ2-7; abundance: few; CDR3aa: CSAGGTDGPYEQYF; CDR3nt: TGCAGTGCTGGCGGGACAGACGGGCCCTACGAGCAGTACTTC
d_gene: NA; v_gene: TRBV10-3; j_gene: TRBJ1-1; abundance: many; CDR3aa: CAISDSLPNTEAFF; CDR3nt: TGTGCCATCAGTGACAGTTTGCCGAACACTGAAGCTTTCTTT
d_gene: TRBD2; v_gene: TRBV7-9; j_gene: TRBJ2-7; abundance: few; CDR3aa: CASSFPGLGPIEQYF; CDR3nt: TGTGCCAGCAGCTTCCCGGGACTAGGCCCGATCGAGCAGTACTTC
d_gene: NA; v_gene: TRBV7-9; j_gene: TRBJ2-5; abundance: NA; CDR3aa: CASSLAYSETQYF; CDR3nt: TGTGCCAGCAGCTTAGCATATAGTGAGACCCAGTACTTC
d_gene: TRBD2; v_gene: TRBV3-1; j_gene: TRBJ2-7; abundance: NA; CDR3aa: CASSITPGLAPTYEQYF; CDR3nt: TGTGCCAGCAGCATTACCCCGGGACTAGCGCCTACCTACGAGCAGTACTTC
d_gene: TRBD1; v_gene: TRBV6-1; j_gene: TRBJ2-7; abundance: many; CDR3aa: CASSNRDSTYEQYF; CDR3nt: TGTGCCAGCAGTAACCGGGACAGTACCTACGAGCAGTACTTC
d_gene: NA; v_gene: TRBV28; j_gene: TRBJ1-3; abundance: few; CDR3aa: CASSSGARGNTIYF; CDR3nt: TGTGCCAGCAGCTCAGGGGCGAGAGGAAACACCATATATTTT
d_gene: NA; v_gene: TRBV29-1; j_gene: TRBJ1-1; abundance: few; CDR3aa: CSVEQQNTEAFF; CDR3nt: TGCAGCGTAGAACAGCAGAACACTGAAGCTTTCTTT
d_gene: NA; v_gene: TRBV7-6; j_gene: TRBJ1-1; abundance: NA; CDR3aa: CASRVRAGNTEAFF; CDR3nt: TGTGCCAGCAGGGTCAGGGCGGGGAACACTGAAGCTTTCTTT
d_gene: TRBD1; v_gene: TRBV28; j_gene: TRBJ2-7; abundance: NA; CDR3aa: CASRDRSTYEQYF; CDR3nt: TGTGCCAGCCGGGACAGGTCCACCTACGAGCAGTACTTC
d_gene: NA; v_gene: TRBV7-9; j_gene: TRBJ1-2; abundance: many; CDR3aa: CASSPSNQDGYTF; CDR3nt: TGTGCCAGCAGCCCCTCGAATCAGGATGGCTACACCTTC
d_gene: NA; v_gene: TRBV29-1; j_gene: TRBJ1-1; abundance: few; CDR3aa: CSVEGSADGCAFF; CDR3nt: TGCAGCGTTGAGGGGTCAGCTGATGGTTGCGCTTTCTTT
d_gene: NA; v_gene: TRBV10-3; j_gene: TRBJ1-1; abundance: many; CDR3aa: CAISENRNAEAFF; CDR3nt: TGTGCCATCAGTGAGAACAGAAACGCTGAAGCTTTCTTT
d_gene: TRBD2; v_gene: TRBV27; j_gene: TRBJ2-1; abundance: few; CDR3aa: CASSSTSAHNEQFF; CDR3nt: TGTGCCAGCAGTTCGACTAGCGCCCACAATGAGCAGTTCTTC
d_gene: NA; v_gene: TRBV9; j_gene: TRBJ2-4; abundance: NA; CDR3aa: CASSPDPKPAKNIQYF; CDR3nt: TGTGCCAGCAGCCCGGACCCCAAGCCAGCCAAAAACATTCAGTACTTC
d_gene: NA; v_gene: TRBV28; j_gene: TRBJ2-7; abundance: many; CDR3aa: CASSWRRTEQGRNYEQYF; CDR3nt: TGTGCCAGCAGTTGGCGCCGCACGGAACAGGGCAGGAACTACGAGCAGTACTTC
d_gene: NA; v_gene: TRBV18; j_gene: TRBJ1-1; abundance: NA; CDR3aa: CASSRVGSGAFF; CDR3nt: TGTGCCAGCTCACGGGTTGGCTCCGGCGCTTTCTTT
d_gene: NA; v_gene: TRBV12-3/TRBV12-4; j_gene: TRBJ1-2; abundance: many; CDR3aa: CASGKLGVNYGYTF; CDR3nt: TGTGCCAGCGGTAAACTAGGGGTCAACTATGGCTACACCTTC
d_gene: NA; v_gene: TRBV7-9; j_gene: TRBJ2-2; abundance: many; CDR3aa: CASSPRVNTGELFF; CDR3nt: TGTGCCAGCAGCCCCCGGGTGAACACCGGGGAGCTGTTTTTT
d_gene: TRBD1; v_gene: TRBV28; j_gene: TRBJ2-2; abundance: many; CDR3aa: CASSLGGQGANTGELFF; CDR3nt: TGTGCCAGCAGTTTAGGGGGACAGGGGGCGAACACCGGGGAGCTGTTTTTT